The entry below describes one T cell receptor (beta chain). This record comes from a study of blood T cell repertoires in COVID-19. Study as a whole: Researchers got acute and convalescent COVID-19 samples from the United States, Italy and Spain.

Sequencing used immunoSEQ multiplex PCR; TCRdb keeps in-frame clones, though not all of them. The top ten clones hold 3.5% to 4% of a sample with a few hundred thousand clones, about 88% of them seen once. The ends lost 5 bases at V and 4 bases at J; junction bases unmatched: 6. The CDR3 contains 15 residues. Germline loops: CDR1 LNHDA, CDR2 SQIVND (reference sequence). Sequencing used peripheral blood. V and J are TRBV19 and TRBJ1-2, with 11 nucleotides matching TRBD1. This clonotype was obtained from a man younger than 35 with active or convalescent COVID-19. The CDR3 loop reads CASSADRGLGYGYTF. DNA for the CDR3: TGTGCCAGTAGTGCGGACAGGGGGCTTGGCTATGGCTACACCTTC.